This TCR beta chain came from a study of T cell repertoires in cytomegalovirus infection. Study overall: Epitope selection comprised recently identified HLA-C-restricted CMV epitopes and well-studied HLA-B-restricted CMV epitopes. Public TCR beta signature analysis indicated the presence of both CMV infection and matching HLA type.

With regard to this clonotype: Its antigen is unidentified.

Each CDR3 protein gets one entry after TCRdb re-called the reads with MiXCR. This table holds approximately 730,000 distinct CDR3 sequences, around 32% found once. With V trimmed by 3 bases and J by 8 bases, 7 bases remained unmatched. Germline loops: CDR1 SGHNT, CDR2 YYREEE (reference sequence). This CDR3 region has 15 residues. The sequence was collected from a human donor in good health (CMV status not recorded). Some clones in this sample may be carry-over from other donors' samples. The V gene is TRBV5-4, the J gene TRBJ1-3, with 11 bases matching TRBD1. The sample in question was cultured PBMCs, obtained from culture after CMV antigen stimulation. The CDR3 DNA reads TGTGCCAGCAGCTCGATGGACAGGGGGCTAGACACCATATATTTT. It is translated as CASSSMDRGLDTIYF.